These 21 T cell receptor beta chains came from one sample sequenced in a study of beta chain features in type 1 diabetes. Study-wide findings and caveats: TCRB CDR3s were moderately but significantly shorter in Type 1 diabetes patients in all four CD4+ subsets.

No antigen has been assigned to these receptors. The isolated RNA, all of it, was reverse transcribed, so expressed TCRB transcripts were what got sequenced. This table comes from immunoSEQ multiplex PCR, and its TCRdb copy is limited to in-frame clones, with some not included. The sample lists hundreds of thousands of clones; over 11% were seen once. Sequencing was performed on naive CD4+ T cells from blood. The receptor set was obtained from a man aged 18 to 30 with type 1 diabetes.

In its sample, this clone was seen a few times. The chain recombines TRBV28 with TRBJ1-5, with D tentatively TRBD1 (6 bases). CDR1 and CDR2 (germline): MDHEN, SYDVKM. The CDR3 totals 12 residues. Trimming removed 5 bases from V and 7 bases from J, with 9 bases in between. The DNA for the CDR3 is TGTGCCAGCAGTCCGGACAGCCAGCCCCAGCATTTT. Protein: CASSPDSQPQHF.

This clone was seen a few times. The rearrangement joins TRBV7-9 to TRBJ2-7; D might be TRBD1 (6 bases). The CDR3 totals 13 residues. Deletions cut 5 bases from V and 4 bases from J, with 12 bases between. Germline lookup yields CDR1 SEHNR and CDR2 FQNEAQ (reference sequence). The CDR3 protein is CASSLYRDYEQYF. The CDR3 coding sequence is TGTGCCAGCAGCCTGTACAGGGATTACGAGCAGTACTTC.

The V and J genes are TRBV4-3 and TRBJ2-7; TRBD1 might be the D (5 bases). The V end was cut by 0 bases, the J end by 0 bases, with 15 bases between. Germline V gene lookup returns CDR1 LGHNA and CDR2 YSLEER. This CDR3 region has 17 residues. The CDR3 region is CASSQDYEGALSYEQYF. CDR3 sequence (DNA): TGCGCCAGCAGCCAAGATTATGAAGGGGCACTCTCCTACGAGCAGTACTTC.

This clone was detected a few times. The chain is built from TRBV5-4 and TRBJ2-3; 7 bases are shared with TRBD1. Germline loops: CDR1 SGHNT, CDR2 YYREEE (reference sequence). After removal of 9 bases from V and 4 bases from J, the junction contained 14 bases not matched to a gene. The CDR3 covers 15 residues. The CDR3 region has the DNA TGTGCCACCACCCCCAGGGGGATACTCGCAGATACGCAGTATTTT. Encoded protein: CATTPRGILADTQYF.

In the case of this clone: Other DNA variants within this sample encode the same CDR3. The rearrangement joins TRBV23-1 to TRBJ1-4; D is uncertain. TRBV23-1 is identified as an open reading frame with a role that is uncertain. The CDR3 is made up of 14 amino acids. V dropped 3 bases and J dropped 6 bases, with 11 bases sitting between them. The CDR3, as DNA: TGCGCCAGCAGTCATCGGAGGCTTGATGAAAAACTGTTTTTT. It yields the protein CASSHRRLDEKLFF.

This clone was counted a few times. The chain joins TRBV29-1 to TRBJ1-1; D is possibly TRBD1 (6 bases). This CDR3 spans 16 amino acids. Trimming cost V 4 bases and J 3 bases, with 21 bases left between them. Germline assignment: CDR1 SQVTM and CDR2 ANQGSEA. The CDR3 DNA reads as TGCAGCGTTGGAGGGGGGGCGCTTAATTGGGACACTGAAGCTTTCTTT. It encodes CSVGGGALNWDTEAFF. Based on the CDR3 plus reference TRBV29-1 and TRBJ1-1, the full variable domain is SAVISQKPSRDICQRGTSLTIQCQVDSQVTMMFWYRQQPGQSLTLIATANQGSEATYESGFVIDKFPISRPNLTFSTLTVSNMSPEDSSIYLCSVGGGALNWDTEAFFGQGTRLTVV.

The chain is built from TRBV30 and TRBJ2-2, with D unclear. With 4 bases removed from V and 4 bases from J, the gap between germline ends came to 13 bases. CDR1 GTSNPN and CDR2 SVGIG come from the germline V gene (reference sequence). The CDR3 has 14 amino acids. CDR3 sequence reads: CAWTLRSGTGELFF. CDR3 DNA sequence: TGTGCCTGGACCCTTCGCTCAGGCACCGGGGAGCTGTTTTTT.

The rearrangement links TRBV2 to TRBJ2-1, with no clear D. The CDR3 runs to 13 residues. CDR1 SNHLY and CDR2 FYNNEI come from the germline V gene. Trimming shortened V by 4 bases and J by 7 bases, and 11 bases separated the two germline ends. For the CDR3, the DNA is TGTGCCAGCAGTGGACTGGACGTGAATGAGCAGTTCTTC. It is translated as CASSGLDVNEQFF.

The rearrangement links TRBV19 to TRBJ1-2, with 7 bases fitting TRBD1. The CDR3 spans 12 residues. Losses at the gene ends were 5 bases for V and 10 bases for J; bases not matched to a gene: 7. CDR1 and CDR2 (germline): LNHDA, SQIVND (reference sequence). The CDR3: CASSPGQVPYTF. CDR3 nucleotide sequence: TGTGCCAGTAGTCCAGGACAGGTTCCCTACACCTTC. Filled out from reference TRBV19 and TRBJ1-2, the complete variable domain reads DGGITQSPKYLFRKEGQNVTLSCEQNLNHDAMYWYRQDPGQGLRLIYYSQIVNDFQKGDIAEGYSVSREKKESFPLTVTSAQKNPTAFYLCASSPGQVPYTFGSGTRLTVV.

The chain joins TRBV13 to TRBJ2-5; D gene ambiguous. CDR1 is PRHDT and CDR2 is FYEKMQ in the germline V gene (reference sequence). The CDR3 is made up of 14 amino acids. V was shortened by 0 bases and J by 2 bases, with 7 bases between the two germline ends. Written as DNA, the CDR3 is TGTGCCAGCAGCTTAGGCTCATTACAAGAGACCCAGTACTTC. This sequence encodes CASSLGSLQETQYF.

The chain is built from TRBV4-3 and TRBJ2-2; 8 positions agree with TRBD1. This CDR3 region has 17 residues. CDR1 is LGHNA, CDR2 YSLEER, per germline. V gave up 5 bases and J gave up 4 bases; unmatched junction bases: 12. CDR3 nucleotides: TGCGCCAGCAGCGTTGGACAGGGCGATGCGGGCACCGGGGAGCTGTTTTTT. Translation gives CASSVGQGDAGTGELFF.

CDR3 sequence (DNA): TGTGCCAGGGGCGACAGCTACGAGCAGTACTTC. Its translation: CARGDSYEQYF. This sequence joins TRBV4-2 and TRBJ2-7, with D possibly being TRBD1 (5 bases). Trimming took 9 bases from V and 3 from J, leaving 9 bases between them. Germline V gives CDR1 LGHNA, CDR2 YNFKEQ. The CDR3 contains 11 residues.

This chain links TRBV7-2 with TRBJ2-5, with D possibly matching TRBD1 (5 bases). The V end lost 6 bases, the J end lost 5 bases, and 19 bases lay between the germline ends. CDR1 is SGHTA and CDR2 is FQGNSA in the germline V gene. The CDR3 is made up of 15 amino acids. The CDR3 DNA reads as TGTGCCAGCAGTCTTCAGTCGGGCAGGGCCGAGACCCAGTACTTC. Protein product: CASSLQSGRAETQYF.

The V and J genes are TRBV6-5 and TRBJ2-5, with no clear D. V lost 0 bases to trimming and J lost 5 bases, with 10 bases between them. Germline values: CDR1 MNHEY, CDR2 SVGAGI. CDR3 length equals 14 residues. This CDR3 reads CASSYSMVAETQYF. CDR3 in DNA: TGTGCCAGCAGTTACTCGATGGTGGCGGAGACCCAGTACTTC.

There are a few counts of this clone. V gene TRBV28 combines with J gene TRBJ1-6, with 7 bases lining up with TRBD1. CDR3 length: 19 amino acids. Germline CDR1 reads MDHEN; CDR2 reads SYDVKM. V shed 4 bases and J 9 bases; nucleotides not matched to a gene: 21. CDR3 sequence: CASSSPGQQRGDSGSPLHF. Here the CDR3 DNA reads TGTGCCAGCAGTTCCCCGGGACAGCAGAGAGGGGATTCGGGTTCACCCCTCCACTTT.

The chain couples TRBV7-3 to TRBJ2-5; the D gene could be TRBD1 or TRBD2 (6 bases each). CDR1 and CDR2 (germline): SGHTA, FQGTGA. This CDR3 comprises 15 residues. Trimming shortened V by 4 bases and J by 5 bases, and 17 bases separated the two germline ends. CDR3 loop: CASSSSGAGYETQYF. The DNA of the CDR3 is TGTGCCAGCAGCTCCTCGGGGGCTGGATATGAGACCCAGTACTTC.

The J gene is TRBJ2-1, the V gene TRBV4-3; no definite D call. Germline-derived CDR1 and CDR2 are LGHNA and YSLEER. CDR3 length: 15 residues. Trimming stripped 0 bases from V and 4 bases from J, with 10 bases between. The CDR3 loop reads CASSQDSNSYNEQFF. The CDR3 coding sequence is TGCGCCAGCAGCCAAGACTCGAATTCGTACAATGAGCAGTTCTTC.

This chain joins TRBV7-2 and TRBJ2-5, with 7 bases fitting TRBD1. The length of the CDR3 is 15 residues. Germline-derived CDR1 and CDR2 are SGHTA and FQGNSA. The trim removed 0 bases at V and 4 bases at J, leaving 5 bases unmatched. CDR3 amino acids: CASSLATGWIETQYF. The DNA of the CDR3 is TGTGCCAGCAGCTTAGCGACAGGGTGGATAGAGACCCAGTACTTC.

This clone was picked up a small number of times. The chain combines TRBV5-4 with TRBJ2-1; D is perhaps TRBD2 (5 bases). This CDR3 spans 15 amino acids. CDR1 is SGHNT, CDR2 YYREEE, per germline (reference sequence). V lost 2 bases and J 3 bases, leaving 12 bases between the germline ends. The CDR3 reads CASSFTSEGYNEQFF. CDR3 sequence (DNA): TGTGCCAGCAGCTTTACAAGCGAGGGCTACAATGAGCAGTTCTTC.

This clone turned up a few times. CDR3 sequence: CASSVLAGVSNEQFF. The CDR3 DNA is TGCGCCAGCAGTGTCCTAGCGGGAGTGAGCAATGAGCAGTTCTTC. This sequence joins TRBV4-1 and TRBJ2-1, with 10 bases fitting TRBD2. With V trimmed by 6 bases and J by 6 bases, 8 bases remained unmatched. CDR1 is MGHRA and CDR2 is YSYEKL in the germline V gene. The CDR3 extends over 15 amino acids.

This clone was seen a handful of times. V and J are TRBV30 and TRBJ2-3; no definite D call. The CDR3 sequence is 11 residues long. Germline CDR1 reads GTSNPN; CDR2 reads SVGIG (reference sequence). The V end lost 0 bases, the J end lost 11 bases, and 9 bases lay between the germline ends. The CDR3 DNA reads TGTGCCTGGAGTGTACCCCACGGGCAGTATTTT. Its protein product is CAWSVPHGQYF.